This T cell receptor beta chain was captured by sequencing in a study of CXCR3-negative and CXCR3-positive naive CD8 T cells. Notes on the study in general: Naive cells positive for CXCR3 carried more hydrophobic TRB CDR3s than CXCR3-negative ones. The TRBV-TRBJ usage of naive CXCR3-negative and CXCR3-positive cells was similar, but that of memory cells differed. Both naive subsets had comparably high diversity; memory CD8+ cells much lower. Surface CD5 matched across naive subsets, and TRB CDR3 properties served to infer TCR strength.

Germline V lookup: CDR1 SGHVS, CDR2 FQNEAQ. The CDR3 extends over 16 amino acids. 5' RACE with UMI labels generated the TRB cDNA libraries. TCRdb reprocessed the 5' RACE reads and reports one entry per CDR3 protein, with no DNA. The listing contains about 120,000 distinct CDR3 sequences. Comment on this clonotype: Its target is unknown.

The sorter processed each CD8+ T cell subset in triplicate at about 300,000 cells apiece. Sequencing was carried out using naive CXCR3+ CD8+ T cells from blood. Specified subset: CD45RO-CCR7+CD27+CD95- naive CD8+ T cells expressing CXCR3 (TNR3+). The rearrangement links TRBV7-8 to TRBJ2-6; the TCRdb D gene call, TRBD2, has no DNA to confirm it. This TCR was sampled from a human donor in good health. Some clones in this sample may be carry-over from other donors' samples. The CDR3: CASSLWALSGANVLTF. Using reference TRBV7-8 and TRBJ2-6 for the parts outside the CDR3, the full variable domain is GAGVSQSPRYKVAKRGQDVALRCDPISGHVSLFWYQQALGQGPEFLTYFQNEAQLDKSGLPSDRFFAERPEGSVSTLKIQRTQQEDSAVYLCASSLWALSGANVLTFGAGSRLTVL.